This T cell receptor beta chain came from a study of T cells after posttransplantation cyclophosphamide. Notes on this clone: What it recognizes is unknown. The junction departs from germline at one end; a sequencing error may be responsible. Other DNA sequences in this sample translate to the same CDR3.

The repertoire was sequenced with immunoSEQ multiplex PCR; TCRdb's copy has only in-frame clones and lacks some. Of approximately 30,000 clones listed, over 85% are singletons. CDR1 SGHRS and CDR2 YFSETQ come from the germline V gene. The CDR3 is made up of 17 amino acids. The study, taken as a whole, reports: Skin or GI-infiltrating T cells shared few TRB sequences with blood. Recipient CMV seropositivity and CMV reactivation strongly tracked TRB clonality.

This TCR came from a woman aged 40-49 years with a blood cancer, CMV-positive, and with a related stem cell donor. The sequencing sample was made of PBMCs. V usage is TRBV5-1 and J usage is TRBJ1-6; D remains ambiguous. CDR3 nucleotides: TGCGCCAGCAGCTTGGGTACGTGGGCGCCGAATAATTCCCCCCTCCACTTT. Its protein is CASSLGTWAPNNSPLHF.